This is a list of T cell receptor beta chains from one sample in a study of blood T cell repertoires in COVID-19. Sequenced by immunoSEQ multiplex PCR; TCRdb stores in-frame clones only, minus some. In the table there are tens of thousands of clones, approximately 79% of which are singletons. Source material: peripheral blood. The receptor set was obtained from a human donor in a cohort sampled during active COVID-19. The CDR3 runs from the conserved cysteine through the conserved F or W.

v_gene | CDR3aa
TRBV4-1 | CASSPLGSGVNYEQFF
TRBV7-3 | CASSRQENTEAFF
TRBV5-6 | CASSLEIGDTIYF
TRBV18 | CASSPTGETQYF
TRBV19 | CASSRQGTPTGELFF
TRBV29-1 | CSVEWGGQYF
TRBV4-1 | CASSQDPTRTDTQYF
TRBV7-3 | CASSPDGTGGMNEQFF
TRBV25-1 | CASRRQGGNYGYTF
TRBV2 | CASSGQGKTGETQYF
TRBV5-4 | CASRRGGQGPQGEQFF
TRBV29-1 | CSVEGREGKWDNEQFF
TRBV4-1 | CASSPSGRAEYIQYF
TRBV28 | CASSTPGWAGGAAQPQHF
TRBV5-1 | CASSRQVRKNIQYF
TRBV4-2 | CASSRGTSGYQETQYF
TRBV11-3 | CASSRGADTEAFF
TRBV5-1 | CASSLGAGQLNQPQHF
TRBV7-3 | CASSLTGTATGANVLTF
TRBV9 | CASSVEGKGGRGNEQFF
TRBV4-1 | CASSPIQGAGEVGYTF
TRBV27 | CASLPTGSNYGYTF
TRBV28 | CASSLPQTGTGYTF
TRBV7-2 | CASSFEGGKNYGYTF
TRBV19 | CASRYSPNTEAFF
TRBV30 | CARGSGALAGSYEQYF
TRBV28 | CASRSSEGAMNEQFF
TRBV19 | CASSVDSYNEQFF
TRBV7-9 | CASSLHIQETQYF
TRBV12-3/TRBV12-4 | CASSRQWYTEAFF
TRBV19 | CASSFGRADEQYF
TRBV11-2 | CASSSGTGQSYEQYF
TRBV3-1/TRBV3-2 | CASSQDRTSPLEQYF
TRBV7-2 | CASSFGTGSLGGNTIYF
TRBV3-1/TRBV3-2 | CASTRGGGAPYEQYF
TRBV7-2 | CASSSRISGNTIYF
TRBV27 | CASRELGSHEQYF
TRBV6-1 | CASTKGGPTYEQYF
TRBV7-9 | CASSLELGTDTQYF
TRBV9 | CASSGVQGQGTDTQYF
TRBV7-2 | CASSLGLAGFQETQYF
TRBV7-2 | CASAHRTEAFF
TRBV3-1/TRBV3-2 | CASSQGQGNTIYF
TRBV6-6 | CASTSRGQGDTGELFF
TRBV18 | CASSLLQGDTDTQYF
TRBV6-1 | CASSESAGANYGYTF
TRBV28 | CASSPTGTSRYNEQFF
TRBV6-5 | CASSYGGGHNEQFF
TRBV24-1 | CATSDSASGRPGANVLTF
TRBV7-9 | CASTHWGQRNTGELFF
TRBV27 | CASRQNRAETQYF
TRBV30 | CAWSPTGLAANEQYF
TRBV24-1 | CATSDFGRDTGELFF
TRBV7-8 | CASSLVGTGAIEQYF
TRBV19 | CASTPRQGVNPNTGELFF
TRBV7-9 | CASSLTDREQYF
TRBV7-8 | CASSLARGGYGYTF
TRBV28 | CATTTEGSNEQYF
TRBV27 | CASKRAGKAGEGYTF
TRBV7-8 | CASSLGPSDDNEKLFF